This record covers a single TCR beta chain. The record originates from a study of blood T cell repertoires in COVID-19. Background on the study: T cells, B-cell-depleted T cells, or PBMCs provided the cDNA or gDNA that served as material.

V was cut by 6 bases and J by 6 bases, with 11 bases left in between. This CDR3 region has 11 residues. Germline V gene sequence: CDR1 DFQATT, CDR2 SNEGSKA (reference sequence). TCRdb's copy holds only in-frame clones and misses some; the assay was immunoSEQ multiplex PCR. There are about 43,000 clones in the sample; roughly 87% occur only once, and more than 20% lies in the top ten. The chain carries TRBV20-1 and TRBJ1-1, with unresolved D. The sample taken for sequencing was peripheral blood. The clonotype comes from a woman aged 55-69 years with acute or convalescent COVID-19. The DNA for the CDR3 is TGCAGTGCCAGACCTCGGGCTGAAGCTTTCTTT. This gives the protein CSARPRAEAFF.